This TCR beta chain was sequenced during a study of blood T cell repertoires in COVID-19. Data came from immunoSEQ multiplex PCR; TCRdb stores just in-frame clones and leaves some out. This table has around 200,000 clones, around 85% appearing once. The CDR3 is made up of 15 amino acids. Germline V gene sequence: CDR1 SGHAT, CDR2 FQNNGV. Unmatched junction bases numbered 5, after V lost 4 bases and J lost 3 bases. This TCR was sampled from a middle-aged man who had recovered from COVID-19. The J gene is TRBJ1-1, the V gene TRBV11-2, with 10 positions matching TRBD1. Material: PBMCs or T cells enriched from blood (not recorded which). The CDR3 nucleotides are TGTGCCAGCAGCTCCACCGGGACAGGGGACACTGAAGCTTTCTTT. The encoded protein is CASSSTGTGDTEAFF.